This T cell receptor beta chain was found in a study of metastatic and nonmetastatic thyroid tumors. As processed by the authors: A papillary thyroid cancer distant-metastasis classifier was built from CDR3 differences across clinicopathological groups. Using MiXCR, TCRdb re-called clones from the PCR reads. The V and J calls and clone size are TCRdb's, not the authors'. Among around 20,000 clones listed, around 16% were seen once. Deletions cut 5 bases from V and 6 bases from J, with 13 bases between. The CDR3 consists of 14 residues. Per the germline V gene, CDR1 is SGHTA and CDR2 is FQGNSA. The table lists this clone with many counts. Antigen: not known. Patients had received no treatment of any kind before thyroid surgery. Points from the study as a whole: It was reportedly found that TCR beta diversity was significantly higher in malignant thyroid tumors than in benign nodules, a difference seen in both blood and tumor samples.

The chain combines TRBV7-2 with TRBJ2-2; perhaps TRBD2 as D (5 bases). The source of this sequence is a male donor with papillary thyroid cancer or a benign thyroid nodule (not recorded which). Some clones in this sample may be carry-over from other donors' samples. Sequenced: blood. The CDR3 reads CASSRRASPGELFF. For the CDR3, the DNA is TGTGCCAGCAGCCGGCGGGCTAGCCCCGGGGAGCTGTTTTTT.